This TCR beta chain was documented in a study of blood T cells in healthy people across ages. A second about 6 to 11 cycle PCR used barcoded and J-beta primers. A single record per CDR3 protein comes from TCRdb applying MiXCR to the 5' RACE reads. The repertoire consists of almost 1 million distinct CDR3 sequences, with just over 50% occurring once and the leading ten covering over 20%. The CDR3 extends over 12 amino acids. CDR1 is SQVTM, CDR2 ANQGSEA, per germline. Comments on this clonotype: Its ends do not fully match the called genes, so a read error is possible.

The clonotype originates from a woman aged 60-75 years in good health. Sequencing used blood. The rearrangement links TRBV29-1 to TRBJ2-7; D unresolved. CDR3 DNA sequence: TGCAGCGTTGCCCGGGCCCCCTACGGGCAGTACTTC. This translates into CSVARAPYGQYF.